These T cell receptor beta chains were read from a single sample in a study of blood T cell repertoires in COVID-19. Clones were read by immunoSEQ multiplex PCR, and TCRdb kept only the in-frame ones, dropping some. The sample lists about 350,000 clones; about nine tenths were seen once. Material: peripheral blood. The receptors derive from a woman aged 60-70 years with COVID-19, enrolled during active disease. Each CDR3 is given with its conserved first and last residue. The D gene is left open where the match is weak. The size field is filled for only some rows; it gives once, few, many or a size class.

j_call d_call clone_size v_call cdr3_aa cdr3_nt
TRBJ1-5 . . TRBV12-5 CATSPDNQPQHF TGTGCTACCTCTCCAGATAATCAGCCCCAGCATTTT
TRBJ2-7 . . TRBV5-1 CASSLNSQQGFYEQYF TGCGCCAGCAGCTTGAATAGCCAACAGGGTTTCTACGAGCAGTACTTC
TRBJ1-4 TRBD1 . TRBV7-9 CASSPDRRGEKLFF TGTGCCAGCAGCCCGGACAGGCGAGGTGAAAAACTGTTTTTT
TRBJ2-1 . . TRBV10-1 CASSPNSGMSYNEQFF TGCGCCAGCAGTCCAAATTCGGGAATGAGCTACAATGAGCAGTTCTTC
TRBJ2-1 TRBD1 . TRBV19 CASSPNRGNEQFF TGTGCCAGTAGTCCTAACAGGGGGAATGAGCAGTTCTTC
TRBJ2-2 . . TRBV5-5 CASSSQGTGELFF TGTGCCAGCAGCTCCCAGGGTACTGGGGAGCTGTTTTTT
TRBJ1-5 . once TRBV11-2 CASSLEGGYSGQPQHF TGTGCCAGCAGCTTAGAGGGTGGCTATTCGGGTCAGCCCCAGCATTTT
TRBJ1-3 . . TRBV5-6 CASSRGGGTGNTIYF TGTGCCAGCAGCCGCGGCGGGGGCACTGGAAACACCATATATTTT
TRBJ1-5 TRBD1 . TRBV28 CASSPPSAGGQPQHF TGTGCCAGCAGCCCACCATCAGCAGGGGGCCAGCCCCAGCATTTT
TRBJ1-2 . . TRBV9 CASSPRDSGYGYTF TGTGCCAGCAGCCCCCGGGATTCGGGCTATGGCTACACCTTC
TRBJ1-3 TRBD1 . TRBV28 CASSITGEGNTIYF TGTGCCAGCAGTATTACAGGGGAGGGAAACACCATATATTTT
TRBJ1-5 . . TRBV2 CASSDTGTYSQPQHF TGTGCCAGCAGTGACACAGGGACCTACAGTCAGCCCCAGCATTTT
TRBJ1-5 TRBD1 . TRBV2 CASRGQGLSNQPQHF TGTGCCAGCAGGGGACAGGGGTTAAGCAATCAGCCCCAGCATTTT
TRBJ1-3 . . TRBV6-5 CASSYSITGGNTIYF TGTGCCAGCAGTTACTCGATCACAGGCGGAAACACCATATATTTT
TRBJ1-1 . . TRBV4-2 CASSQFSRETGAFF TGTGCCAGCAGCCAATTCAGCAGGGAAACTGGAGCTTTCTTT
TRBJ1-1 TRBD1 . TRBV30 CALNTDRVATEAFF TGTGCCTTAAACACGGACAGGGTGGCCACTGAAGCTTTCTTT
TRBJ2-7 TRBD2 . TRBV19 CASRTSGGSYEQYF TGTGCCAGTAGGACTAGCGGGGGTTCCTACGAGCAGTACTTC
TRBJ2-3 TRBD2 . TRBV2 CASSFLPGLAGGADTQYF TGTGCCAGCAGTTTTTTGCCGGGACTAGCGGGGGGAGCAGATACGCAGTATTTT
TRBJ1-1 . . TRBV2 CASRPERNTEAFF TGTGCCAGCAGGCCTGAGCGGAACACTGAAGCTTTCTTT
TRBJ2-5 TRBD2 . TRBV5-4 CASNPSGGAGETQYF TGTGCCAGCAACCCGAGCGGGGGGGCCGGAGAGACCCAGTACTTC
TRBJ1-5 . . TRBV4-2 CASSQVDQSHQPQHF TGTGCCAGCAGCCAAGTTGATCAGTCCCATCAGCCCCAGCATTTT
TRBJ1-5 . . TRBV27 CASSSGGDQPQHF TGTGCCAGCAGTTCGGGGGGGGATCAGCCCCAGCATTTT
TRBJ1-3 . . TRBV20-1 CSASRGSSGNTIYF TGCAGTGCTAGTAGGGGGAGCTCTGGAAACACCATATATTTT
TRBJ1-2 . few TRBV12-3/TRBV12-4 CASSPGGDYGYTF TGTGCCAGCAGTCCCGGGGGGGACTATGGCTACACCTTC
TRBJ1-5 . . TRBV7-2 CASSFTATGISNQPQHF TGTGCCAGCAGCTTTACTGCGACAGGAATTAGCAATCAGCCCCAGCATTTT
TRBJ1-2 . . TRBV7-9 CASSSSYGYTF TGTGCCAGCAGCTCGTCGTATGGCTACACCTTC
TRBJ1-5 . . TRBV28 CASSLYGPQPQHF TGTGCCAGCAGTTTATACGGTCCTCAGCCCCAGCATTTT
TRBJ1-4 . . TRBV7-8 CASSSGLKEKLFF TGTGCCAGCAGCTCAGGGCTTAAGGAAAAACTGTTTTTT
TRBJ2-3 TRBD2 . TRBV7-6 CASSLVRGGDTQYF TGTGCCAGCAGCTTAGTACGGGGGGGTGATACGCAGTATTTT
TRBJ1-5 . . TRBV7-2 CASSLNWGGRQPQHF TGTGCCAGCAGCTTAAATTGGGGAGGGAGACAGCCCCAGCATTTT
TRBJ2-1 TRBD2 . TRBV5-1 CASSPPASGEQFF TGCGCCAGCAGCCCGCCAGCTAGCGGGGAGCAGTTCTTC
TRBJ2-3 TRBD2 . TRBV11-2 CASSLVRLAGGSDTQYF TGTGCCAGCAGCTTAGTACGTCTAGCGGGGGGGTCAGATACGCAGTATTTT
TRBJ1-2 TRBD1 . TRBV28 CASRYSGTGRRYGYTF TGTGCCAGCAGGTACTCTGGGACAGGGAGGCGCTATGGCTACACCTTC
TRBJ1-1 . . TRBV6-2/TRBV6-3 CASSYSWGQNTEAFF TGTGCCAGCAGTTACTCATGGGGACAGAACACTGAAGCTTTCTTT
TRBJ2-2 TRBD2 . TRBV6-5 CASSQTSLGGELFF TGTGCCAGCAGTCAGACTAGCCTAGGCGGGGAGCTGTTTTTT
TRBJ1-4 . once TRBV3-1/TRBV3-2 CASSLQGGSHEKLFF TGTGCCAGCAGCCTCCAGGGAGGGAGCCATGAAAAACTGTTTTTT
TRBJ1-1 TRBD1 . TRBV7-9 CASSPTDRGRAFF TGTGCCAGCAGCCCAACGGACAGGGGGCGAGCTTTCTTT
TRBJ2-5 TRBD1 . TRBV2 CASSEGWTGQETQYF TGTGCCAGCAGTGAAGGGTGGACAGGACAAGAGACCCAGTACTTC
TRBJ2-5 TRBD1 . TRBV7-3 CASSLMGQGWTQYF TGTGCCAGCAGCCTAATGGGACAGGGCTGGACCCAGTACTTC
TRBJ1-1 . . TRBV20-1 CSATPRAFF TGCAGTGCTACTCCACGGGCTTTCTTT
TRBJ2-3 . . TRBV12-3/TRBV12-4 CASSPSGVDTQYF TGTGCCAGCAGCCCCTCGGGGGTAGATACGCAGTATTTT
TRBJ1-2 . once TRBV12-3/TRBV12-4 CASSFEIYYGYTF TGTGCCAGCAGTTTCGAGATATACTATGGCTACACCTTC
TRBJ1-1 . . TRBV6-5 CASRRGSGYTEAFF TGTGCCAGCAGGAGAGGGTCTGGGTACACTGAAGCTTTCTTT
TRBJ2-7 . . TRBV18 CASSPYSVGTTYEQYF TGTGCCAGCTCACCATATTCCGTCGGCACTACCTACGAGCAGTACTTC
TRBJ1-1 . . TRBV29-1 CSAHPDRTMNTEAFF TGCAGCGCTCATCCAGACCGAACTATGAACACTGAAGCTTTCTTT
TRBJ1-5 TRBD1 . TRBV19 CASTRQGAPRPQHF TGTGCCAGCACCCGACAGGGGGCTCCTCGGCCCCAGCATTTT
TRBJ2-2 . . TRBV12-1 CASSFFKAGVTLGNTGELFF TGTGCCAGCAGCTTTTTCAAGGCGGGGGTTACCCTCGGGAACACCGGGGAGCTGTTTTTT
TRBJ1-3 . . TRBV3-1/TRBV3-2 CASSHTGNTIYF TGTGCCAGCAGCCATACTGGAAACACCATATATTTT
TRBJ2-1 TRBD1 . TRBV7-9 CASSFLGQPYNEQFF TGTGCCAGCAGCTTCTTGGGACAGCCATACAATGAGCAGTTCTTC
TRBJ2-3 . . TRBV6-6 CASSYGGSTDTQYF TGTGCCAGCAGTTACGGGGGCAGCACAGATACGCAGTATTTT
TRBJ1-5 . . TRBV19 CASSIVFGQNNQPQHF TGTGCCAGTAGTATAGTTTTTGGACAGAACAATCAGCCCCAGCATTTT
TRBJ2-7 TRBD1 . TRBV5-1 CASSLGQGAYEQYF TGCGCCAGCAGCTTAGGACAGGGGGCCTACGAGCAGTACTTC
TRBJ2-5 TRBD2 . TRBV19 CASSPKTSGETQYF TGTGCCAGTAGTCCTAAGACTAGCGGAGAGACCCAGTACTTC
TRBJ2-7 . . TRBV6-2/TRBV6-3 CASSYRGTVNLEQYF TGTGCCAGCAGTTACCGCGGGACAGTGAATCTCGAGCAGTACTTC
TRBJ2-1 TRBD2 . TRBV7-9 CASSFSGGRNEQFF TGTGCCAGCAGCTTTAGCGGGGGCAGAAATGAGCAGTTCTTC
TRBJ1-6 . . TRBV7-9 CASSAGMSNSPLHF TGTGCCAGCAGCGCAGGGATGTCTAATTCACCCCTCCACTTT
TRBJ1-6 . . TRBV15 CATRGQQNSPLHF TGTGCCACCAGAGGACAGCAGAATTCACCCCTCCACTTT
TRBJ2-5 TRBD1 . TRBV30 CAWNSGTGTQETQYF TGTGCCTGGAACTCCGGGACAGGTACACAAGAGACCCAGTACTTC
TRBJ1-6 TRBD1 few TRBV7-9 CASSNLDRGLGSPLHF TGTGCCAGCAGCAACCTGGACAGGGGGCTTGGCTCACCCCTCCACTTT